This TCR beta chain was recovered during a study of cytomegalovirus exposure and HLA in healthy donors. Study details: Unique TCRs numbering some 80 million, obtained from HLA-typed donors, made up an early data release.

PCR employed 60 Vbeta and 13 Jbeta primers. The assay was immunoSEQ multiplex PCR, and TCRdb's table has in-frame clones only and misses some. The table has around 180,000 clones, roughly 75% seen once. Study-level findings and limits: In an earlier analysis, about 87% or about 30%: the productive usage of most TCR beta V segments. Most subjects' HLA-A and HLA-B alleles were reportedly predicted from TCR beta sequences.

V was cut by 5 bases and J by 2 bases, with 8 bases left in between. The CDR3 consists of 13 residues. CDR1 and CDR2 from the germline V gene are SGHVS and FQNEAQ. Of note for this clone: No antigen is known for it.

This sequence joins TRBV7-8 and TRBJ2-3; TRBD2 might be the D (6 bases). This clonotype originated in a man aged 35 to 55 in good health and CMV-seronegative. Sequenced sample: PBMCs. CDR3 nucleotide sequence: TGTGCCAGCAGCCGGGAGTACACAGATACGCAGTATTTT. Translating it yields CASSREYTDTQYF. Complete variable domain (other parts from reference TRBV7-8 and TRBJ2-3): GAGVSQSPRYKVAKRGQDVALRCDPISGHVSLFWYQQALGQGPEFLTYFQNEAQLDKSGLPSDRFFAERPEGSVSTLKIQRTQQEDSAVYLCASSREYTDTQYFGPGTRLTVL.